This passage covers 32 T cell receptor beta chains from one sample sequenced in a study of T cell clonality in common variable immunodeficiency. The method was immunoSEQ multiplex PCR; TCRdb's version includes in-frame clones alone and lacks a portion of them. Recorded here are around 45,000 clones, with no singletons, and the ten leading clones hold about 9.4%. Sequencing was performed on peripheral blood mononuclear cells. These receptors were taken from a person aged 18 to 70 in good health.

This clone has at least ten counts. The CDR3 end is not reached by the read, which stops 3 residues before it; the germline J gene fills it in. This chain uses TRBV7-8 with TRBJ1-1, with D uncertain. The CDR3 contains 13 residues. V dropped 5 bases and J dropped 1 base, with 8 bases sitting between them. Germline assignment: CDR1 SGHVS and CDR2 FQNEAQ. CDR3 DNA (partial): TGTGCCAGCAGCCTTACAGAGAACACTGAA. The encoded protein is CASSLTENTE. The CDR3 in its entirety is CASSLTENTEAFF.

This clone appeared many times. The CDR3 spells CAWKKLIVGRGGEQYF. Partial CDR3 DNA: TGTGCCTGGAAAAAACTAATAGTGGGCAGGGGAGGCGAG. The chain recombines TRBV30 with TRBJ2-7; D may be TRBD1 or TRBD2 (6 bases each). Read sequence stops 3 residues before the CDR3 end, and the germline J gene provides the missing end. The V and J ends lost 4 bases and 6 bases respectively, with 25 bases between them. CDR1 is GTSNPN and CDR2 is SVGIG in the germline V gene (reference sequence). The CDR3 covers 16 residues.

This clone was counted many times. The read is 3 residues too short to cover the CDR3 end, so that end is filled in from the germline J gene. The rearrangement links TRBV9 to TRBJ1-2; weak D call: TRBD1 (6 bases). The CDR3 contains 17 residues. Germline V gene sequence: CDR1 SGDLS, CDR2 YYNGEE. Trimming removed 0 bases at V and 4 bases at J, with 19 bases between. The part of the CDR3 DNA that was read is TGTGCCAGCAGCGTAGCTCCGAATCAGGGGATTGTCTATGGC. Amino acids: CASSVAPNQGIVYG. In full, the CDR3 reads CASSVAPNQGIVYGYTF.

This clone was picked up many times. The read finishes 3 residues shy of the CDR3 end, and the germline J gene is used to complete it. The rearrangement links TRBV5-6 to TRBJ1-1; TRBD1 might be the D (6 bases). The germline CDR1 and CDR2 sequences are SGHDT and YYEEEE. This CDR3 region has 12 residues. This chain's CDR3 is CASSLWGREAFF. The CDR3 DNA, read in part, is TGTGCCAGCAGCTTATGGGGGCGGGAA.

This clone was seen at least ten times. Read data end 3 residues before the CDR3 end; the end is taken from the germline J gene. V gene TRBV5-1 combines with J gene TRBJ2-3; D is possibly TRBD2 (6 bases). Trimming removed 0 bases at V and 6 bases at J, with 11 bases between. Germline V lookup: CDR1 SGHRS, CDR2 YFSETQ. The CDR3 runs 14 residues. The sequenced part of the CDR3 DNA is TGCGCCAGCAGCTTGGGGGGGACTGGGGATACG. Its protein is CASSLGGTGDT. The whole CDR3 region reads CASSLGGTGDTQYF.

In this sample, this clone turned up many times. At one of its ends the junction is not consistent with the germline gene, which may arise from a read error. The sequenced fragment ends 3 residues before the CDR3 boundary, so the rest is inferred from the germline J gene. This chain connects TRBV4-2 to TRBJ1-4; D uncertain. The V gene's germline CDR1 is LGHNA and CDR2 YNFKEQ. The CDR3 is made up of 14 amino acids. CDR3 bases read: TGCGCCAGCAGCCAAAACCAAAGAGGCGAAAAA. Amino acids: CASSQNQRGEK. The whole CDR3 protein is CASSQNQRGEKLFF.

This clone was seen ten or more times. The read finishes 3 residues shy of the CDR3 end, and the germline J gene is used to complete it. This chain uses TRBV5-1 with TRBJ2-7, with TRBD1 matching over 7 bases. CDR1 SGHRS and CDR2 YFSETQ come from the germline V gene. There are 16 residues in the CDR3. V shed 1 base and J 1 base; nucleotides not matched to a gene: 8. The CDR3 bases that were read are TGCGCCAGCAGCTTGTTAGGGACAGCAGGTTCCTACGAG. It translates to CASSLLGTAGSYE. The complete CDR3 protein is CASSLLGTAGSYEQYF.

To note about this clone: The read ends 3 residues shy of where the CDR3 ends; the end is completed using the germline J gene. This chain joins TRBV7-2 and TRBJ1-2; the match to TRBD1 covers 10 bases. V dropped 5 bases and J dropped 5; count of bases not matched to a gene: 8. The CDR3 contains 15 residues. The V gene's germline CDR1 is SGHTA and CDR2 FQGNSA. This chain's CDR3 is CASSPWTGGIYGYTF. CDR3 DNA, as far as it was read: TGTGCCAGCAGCCCGTGGACAGGGGGGATATATGGC.

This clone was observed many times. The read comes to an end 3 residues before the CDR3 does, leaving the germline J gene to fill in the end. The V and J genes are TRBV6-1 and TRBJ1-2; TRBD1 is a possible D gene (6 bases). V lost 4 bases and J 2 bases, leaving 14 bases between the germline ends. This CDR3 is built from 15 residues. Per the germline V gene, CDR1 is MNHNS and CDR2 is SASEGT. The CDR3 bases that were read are TGTGCCAGCAGTGCCAGTAACAGGGTCAACTATGGC. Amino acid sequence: CASSASNRVNYG. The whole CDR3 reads CASSASNRVNYGYTF.

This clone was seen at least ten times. CDR3 DNA, as far as it was read: TGCAGTGCTTTTGACCAGGGAAATCAGCCC. This sequence encodes CSAFDQGNQP. The CDR3 in its entirety is CSAFDQGNQPQHF. This sequence joins TRBV20-1 and TRBJ1-5; possible D gene TRBD1, 5 bases. The DNA ends 3 residues before the CDR3 does, and the rest of the CDR3 is filled in from the germline J gene. The CDR3 is made up of 13 amino acids. The germline gives CDR1 DFQATT, CDR2 SNEGSKA (reference sequence). V was trimmed by 5 bases and J by 4 bases, leaving 12 bases between them.

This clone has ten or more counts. The CDR3 spells CATSRKTGTGGDSETQYF. CDR3 DNA, as far as it was read: TGTGCCACCAGCAGAAAAACCGGGACAGGGGGCGACTCAGAGACC. The J gene is TRBJ2-5, the V gene TRBV15; TRBD1 matches at 12 bases. Read coverage stops 3 residues before the CDR3 terminus; the germline J gene supplies the remainder. The CDR3 runs to 18 residues. The germline CDR1 and CDR2 sequences are LNHNV and YYDKDF (reference sequence). V dropped 2 bases and J dropped 4; count of bases not matched to a gene: 11.

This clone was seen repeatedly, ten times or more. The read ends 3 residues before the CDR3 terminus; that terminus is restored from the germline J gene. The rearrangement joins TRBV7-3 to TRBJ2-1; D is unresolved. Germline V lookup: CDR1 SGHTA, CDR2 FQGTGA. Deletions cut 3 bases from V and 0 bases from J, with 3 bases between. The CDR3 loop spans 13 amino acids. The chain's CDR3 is CASSFSSYNEQFF. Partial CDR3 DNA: TGTGCCAGCAGCTTCTCCTCCTACAATGAG. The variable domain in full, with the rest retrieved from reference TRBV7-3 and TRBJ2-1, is GAGVSQTPSNKVTEKGKYVELRCDPISGHTALYWYRQSLGQGPEFLIYFQGTGAADDSGLPNDRFFAVRPEGSVSTLKIQRTERGDSAVYLCASSFSSYNEQFFGPGTRLTVL.

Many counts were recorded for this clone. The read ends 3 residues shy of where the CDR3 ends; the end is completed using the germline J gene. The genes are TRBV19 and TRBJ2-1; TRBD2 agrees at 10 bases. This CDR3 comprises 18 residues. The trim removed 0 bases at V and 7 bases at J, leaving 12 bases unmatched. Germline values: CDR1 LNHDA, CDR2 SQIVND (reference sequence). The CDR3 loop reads CASSIDLWQRGGNNEQFF. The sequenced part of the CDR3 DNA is TGTGCCAGTAGTATAGATCTATGGCAGCGGGGGGGCAATAATGAG.

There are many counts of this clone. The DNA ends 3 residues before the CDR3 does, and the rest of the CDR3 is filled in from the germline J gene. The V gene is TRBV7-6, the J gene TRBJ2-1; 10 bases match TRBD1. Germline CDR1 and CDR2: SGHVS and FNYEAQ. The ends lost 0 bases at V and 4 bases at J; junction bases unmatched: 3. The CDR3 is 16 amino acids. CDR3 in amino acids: CASSLAGTGAYNEQFF. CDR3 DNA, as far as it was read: TGTGCCAGCAGCTTAGCTGGGACAGGGGCATACAATGAG.

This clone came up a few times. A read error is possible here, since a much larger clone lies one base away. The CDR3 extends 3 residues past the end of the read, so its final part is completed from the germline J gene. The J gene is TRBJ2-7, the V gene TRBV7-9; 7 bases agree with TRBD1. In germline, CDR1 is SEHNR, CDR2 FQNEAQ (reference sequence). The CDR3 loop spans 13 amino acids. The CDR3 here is CSSSPGTAYEQYF. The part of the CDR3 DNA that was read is TGTTCCAGCAGCCCTGGGACAGCCTACGAG.

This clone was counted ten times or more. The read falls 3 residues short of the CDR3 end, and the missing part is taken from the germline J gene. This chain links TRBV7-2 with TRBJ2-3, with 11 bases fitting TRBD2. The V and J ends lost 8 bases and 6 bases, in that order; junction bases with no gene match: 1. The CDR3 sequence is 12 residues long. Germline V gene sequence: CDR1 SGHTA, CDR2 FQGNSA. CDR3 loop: CASVAGGDTQYF. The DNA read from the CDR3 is TGTGCCAGCGTAGCGGGGGGGGATACG.

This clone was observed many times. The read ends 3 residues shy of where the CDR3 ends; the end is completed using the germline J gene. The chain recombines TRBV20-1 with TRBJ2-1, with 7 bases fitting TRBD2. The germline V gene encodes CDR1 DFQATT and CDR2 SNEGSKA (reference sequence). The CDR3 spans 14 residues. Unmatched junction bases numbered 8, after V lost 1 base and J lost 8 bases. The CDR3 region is CSARAPGAGDEQFF. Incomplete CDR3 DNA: TGCAGTGCTAGAGCTCCCGGGGCGGGGGATGAG.

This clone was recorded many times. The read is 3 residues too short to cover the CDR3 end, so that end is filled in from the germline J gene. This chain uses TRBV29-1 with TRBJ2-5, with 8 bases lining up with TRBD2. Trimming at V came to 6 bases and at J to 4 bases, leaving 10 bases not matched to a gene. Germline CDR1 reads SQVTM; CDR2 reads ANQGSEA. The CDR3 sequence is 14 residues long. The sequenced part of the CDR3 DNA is TGCAGCGTCGTTGGGGCGGGGGGTGGAGAGACC. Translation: CSVVGAGGGET. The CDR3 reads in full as CSVVGAGGGETQYF.

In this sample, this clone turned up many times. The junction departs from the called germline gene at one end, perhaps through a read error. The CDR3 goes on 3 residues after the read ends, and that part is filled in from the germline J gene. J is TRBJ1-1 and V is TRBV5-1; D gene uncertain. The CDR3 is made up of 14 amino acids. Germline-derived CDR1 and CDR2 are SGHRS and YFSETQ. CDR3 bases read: TGCGCCAGCAGATTGGCGTCGGTGAACACTGAA. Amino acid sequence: CASRLASVNTE. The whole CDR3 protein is CASRLASVNTEAFF.

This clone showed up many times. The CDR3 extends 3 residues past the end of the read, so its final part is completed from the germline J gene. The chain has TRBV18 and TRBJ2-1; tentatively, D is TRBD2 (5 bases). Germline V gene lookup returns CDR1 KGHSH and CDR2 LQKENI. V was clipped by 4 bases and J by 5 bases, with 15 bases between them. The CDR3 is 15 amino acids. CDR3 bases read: TGTGCCAGCTCACTCGGACTCCGACCCGACAATGAG. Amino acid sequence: CASSLGLRPDNE. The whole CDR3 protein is CASSLGLRPDNEQFF. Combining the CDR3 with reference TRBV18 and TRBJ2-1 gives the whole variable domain NAGVMQNPRHLVRRRGQEARLRCSPMKGHSHVYWYRQLPEEGLKFMVYLQKENIIDESGMPKERFSAEFPKEGPSILRIQQVVRGDSAAYFCASSLGLRPDNEQFFGPGTRLTVL.

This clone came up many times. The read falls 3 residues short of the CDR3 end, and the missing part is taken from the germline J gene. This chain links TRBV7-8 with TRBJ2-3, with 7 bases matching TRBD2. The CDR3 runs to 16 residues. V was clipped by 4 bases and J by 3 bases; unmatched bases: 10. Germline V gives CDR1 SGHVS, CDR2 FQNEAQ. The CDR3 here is CASSSSRLALTDTQYF. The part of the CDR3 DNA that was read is TGTGCCAGCAGCTCCAGCCGACTAGCTCTAACAGATACG.

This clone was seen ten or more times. This chain's CDR3 is CASSFSGGMGNEQFF. The part of the CDR3 DNA that was read is TGTGCCAGCAGCTTTAGCGGGGGGATGGGAAATGAG. The V call is TRBV7-3, the J call TRBJ2-1; 10 positions match TRBD2. The CDR3 extends 3 residues past the end of the read, so its final part is completed from the germline J gene. Germline V gives CDR1 SGHTA, CDR2 FQGTGA. The V segment lost 3 bases and the J segment 7 bases; nucleotides outside the gene matches: 6. This CDR3 has 15 amino acids.

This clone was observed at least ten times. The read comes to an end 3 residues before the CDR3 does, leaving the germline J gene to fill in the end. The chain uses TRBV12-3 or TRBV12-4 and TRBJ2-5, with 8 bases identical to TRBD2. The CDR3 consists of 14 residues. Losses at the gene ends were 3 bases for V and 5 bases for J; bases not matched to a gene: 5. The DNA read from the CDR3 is TGTGCCAGCAGTTTTGCGGGGGGCGGGGAGACC. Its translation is CASSFAGGGET. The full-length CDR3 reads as CASSFAGGGETQYF.

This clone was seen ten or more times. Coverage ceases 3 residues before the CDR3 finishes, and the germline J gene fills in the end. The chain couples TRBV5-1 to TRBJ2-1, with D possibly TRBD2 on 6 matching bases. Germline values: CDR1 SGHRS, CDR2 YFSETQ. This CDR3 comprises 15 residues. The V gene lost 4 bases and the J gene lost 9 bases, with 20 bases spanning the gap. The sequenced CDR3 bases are TGCGCCAGCAGCCCCCAGACTAGTGCGGCCGTTGAG. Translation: CASSPQTSAAVE. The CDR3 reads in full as CASSPQTSAAVEQFF.

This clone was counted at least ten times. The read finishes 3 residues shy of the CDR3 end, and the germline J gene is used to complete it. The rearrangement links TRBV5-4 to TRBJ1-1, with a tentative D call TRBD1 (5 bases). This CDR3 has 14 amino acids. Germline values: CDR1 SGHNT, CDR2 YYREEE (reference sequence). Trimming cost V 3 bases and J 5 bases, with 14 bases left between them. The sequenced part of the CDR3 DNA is TGTGCCAGCAGCTCCCGGGCGGGGGGGACTGAA. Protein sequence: CASSSRAGGTE. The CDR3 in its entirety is CASSSRAGGTEAFF.

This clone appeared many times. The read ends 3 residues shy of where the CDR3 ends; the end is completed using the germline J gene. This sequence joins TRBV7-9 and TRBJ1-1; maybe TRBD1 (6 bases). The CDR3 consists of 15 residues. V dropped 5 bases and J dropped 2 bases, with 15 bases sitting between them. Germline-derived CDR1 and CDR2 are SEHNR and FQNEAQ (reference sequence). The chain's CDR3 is CASSPRTALNTEAFF. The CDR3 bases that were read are TGTGCCAGCAGCCCTAGGACAGCACTTAACACTGAA.

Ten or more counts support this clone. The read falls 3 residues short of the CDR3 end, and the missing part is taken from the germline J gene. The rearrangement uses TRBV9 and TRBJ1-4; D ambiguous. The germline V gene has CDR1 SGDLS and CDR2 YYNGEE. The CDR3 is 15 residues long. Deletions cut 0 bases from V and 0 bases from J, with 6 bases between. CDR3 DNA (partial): TGTGCCAGCAGCGTAGAGGCAGCAACTAATGAAAAA. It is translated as CASSVEAATNEK. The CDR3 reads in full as CASSVEAATNEKLFF.

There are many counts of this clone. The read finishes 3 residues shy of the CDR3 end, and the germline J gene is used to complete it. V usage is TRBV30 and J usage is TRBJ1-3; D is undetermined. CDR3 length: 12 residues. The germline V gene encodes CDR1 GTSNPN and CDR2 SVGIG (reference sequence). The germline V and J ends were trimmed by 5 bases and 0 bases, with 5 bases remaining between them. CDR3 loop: CAWDISGNTIYF. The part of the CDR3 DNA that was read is TGTGCCTGGGACATCTCTGGAAACACC. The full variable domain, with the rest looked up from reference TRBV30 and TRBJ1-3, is SQTIHQWPATLVQPVGSPLSLECTVEGTSNPNLYWYRQAAGRGLQLLFYSVGIGQISSEVPQNLSASRPQDRQFILSSKKLLLSDSGFYLCAWDISGNTIYFGEGSWLTVV.

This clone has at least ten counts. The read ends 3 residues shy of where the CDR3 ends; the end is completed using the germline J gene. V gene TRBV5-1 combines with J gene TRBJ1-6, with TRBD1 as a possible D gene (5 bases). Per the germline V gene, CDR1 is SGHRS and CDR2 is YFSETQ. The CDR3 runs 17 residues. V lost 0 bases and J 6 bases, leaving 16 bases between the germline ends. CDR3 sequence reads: CASSLGEQDMINSPLHF. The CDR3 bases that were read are TGCGCCAGCAGCTTGGGAGAACAGGACATGATTAATTCACCC.

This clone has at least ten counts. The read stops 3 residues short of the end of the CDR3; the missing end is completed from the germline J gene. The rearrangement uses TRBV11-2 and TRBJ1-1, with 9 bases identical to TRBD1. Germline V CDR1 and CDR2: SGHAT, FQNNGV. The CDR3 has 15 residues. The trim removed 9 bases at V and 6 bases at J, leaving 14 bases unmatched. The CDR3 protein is CASRRDRERGAEAFF. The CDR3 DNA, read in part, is TGTGCCAGTAGACGGGACAGGGAGAGGGGGGCTGAA.

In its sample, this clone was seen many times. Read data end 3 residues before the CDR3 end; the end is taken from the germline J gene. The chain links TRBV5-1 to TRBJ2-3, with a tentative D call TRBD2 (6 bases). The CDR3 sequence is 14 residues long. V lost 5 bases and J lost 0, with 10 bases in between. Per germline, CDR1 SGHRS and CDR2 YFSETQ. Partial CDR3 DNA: TGCGCCAGCAGAGGCGGGGTTAGCACAGATACG. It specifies CASRGGVSTDT. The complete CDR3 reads CASRGGVSTDTQYF.

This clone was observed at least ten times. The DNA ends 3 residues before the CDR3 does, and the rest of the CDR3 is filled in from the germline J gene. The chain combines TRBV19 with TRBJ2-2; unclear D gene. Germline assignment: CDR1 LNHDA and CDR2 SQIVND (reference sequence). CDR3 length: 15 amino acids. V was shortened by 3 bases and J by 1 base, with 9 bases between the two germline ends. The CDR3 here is CASSMTGGNTGELFF. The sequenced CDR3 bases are TGTGCCAGTAGTATGACTGGCGGGAACACCGGGGAG.